This record concerns one TCR beta chain sequence. As yet, its antigen is unknown. Given a much more abundant clone one base away, this may be a read error. At least 5.5 micrograms of total RNA were extracted per sample. This specimen comes from a study of blood T cells in healthy people across ages. Whole-study context: Template switching caught about one barcoded beta molecule for each two T cells.

With a J-beta primer mix and a sample-barcoded 5' primer, a second PCR ran about 7 to 12 cycles. TCRdb passed the 5' RACE reads through MiXCR, listing each CDR3 protein once. The sample records 1.5 million to 2 million distinct CDR3 sequences, about 30% being singletons. Study-level points and caveats: A strong correlation was found between TCR beta diversity and the percentage of naive T cells. Calculation of diversity from one million T cells yielded estimates considered to be underestimates.

This clonotype originated in a woman aged 25 to 39 in good health. Sequenced sample: blood.

CDR3 in DNA: TGTGCCAGCAGTGTGCGAGCGGGGTCGGTTGAGACCCAGTACTTC. Its protein product is CASSVRAGSVETQYF. V gene TRBV2 combines with J gene TRBJ2-5, with 7 positions matching TRBD2. The CDR3 consists of 15 residues. Losses at the gene ends were 4 bases for V and 5 bases for J; bases not matched to a gene: 10. Germline V gives CDR1 SNHLY, CDR2 FYNNEI.